The rows below give T cell receptor beta chains drawn from one sample of a study of T cell repertoires in cytomegalovirus infection. TCRdb itself ran the reads through MiXCR, one entry per CDR3 protein. The data contain about 920,000 distinct CDR3 sequences, roughly 30% of them singletons. Their antigen targets remain unknown. Sample: cultured CD8+ T cells from PBMCs, taken from culture after CMV antigen stimulation. These receptors were obtained from a human donor in good health (CMV status not recorded). Some clones in this sample may be carry-over from other donors' samples. Both conserved end residues are part of each CDR3. D genes are given only for firm matches. Rows give clone size only sometimes, using once, few, many, or a class for an expanded clone.

v_gene	abundance	j_gene	d_gene	CDR3nt	CDR3aa
TRBV4-1	many	TRBJ2-1	NA	TGCGCCAGCAGCCAAGGAGTTGGGGGGTCCTACAATGAGCAGTTCTTC	CASSQGVGGSYNEQFF
TRBV10-3	few	TRBJ1-1	TRBD1	TGTGCCATCAGTTACCGGGACAGGAACACTGAAGCTTTCTTT	CAISYRDRNTEAFF
TRBV24-1	NA	TRBJ2-1	NA	TGTGCCACCAGTGATCGTGCCGGGACACCAATATACAATGAGCAGTTCTTC	CATSDRAGTPIYNEQFF
TRBV14	NA	TRBJ2-1	TRBD2	TGTGCCAGCAGCCAAGATGGGGCGGGGGGACGCAATGAGCAGTTCTTC	CASSQDGAGGRNEQFF
TRBV14	once	TRBJ2-3	TRBD1	TGTGCCAGCAGCCAAGAGACAGGGGGAAGAGATACGCAGTATTTT	CASSQETGGRDTQYF
TRBV10-3	few	TRBJ1-1	NA	TGTGCCATCAGTGAGCAAGACGGGGACACTGAAGCTTTCTTT	CAISEQDGDTEAFF
TRBV6-1	many	TRBJ2-3	NA	TGTGCCAGCAGTGAGGGTGGACTACCCACAGATACGCAGTATTTT	CASSEGGLPTDTQYF
TRBV12-3/TRBV12-4	few	TRBJ2-3	TRBD2	TGTGCCAGCATTTCCGGGGGGGCCGCGTTTTTGGATACGCAGTATTTT	CASISGGAAFLDTQYF
TRBV27	many	TRBJ1-2	NA	TGTGCCAGCAGTCCCTCTGAAGGGGGGTATGGCTACACCTTC	CASSPSEGGYGYTF
TRBV12-3/TRBV12-4	many	TRBJ1-5	NA	TGTGCCAGCAGTTTGGCGGACAGACCTTATCAGCCCCAGCATTTT	CASSLADRPYQPQHF
TRBV7-9	few	TRBJ2-5	NA	TGTGCCAGCAGCTCCCCGACAGGCAGCCAAGAGACCCAGTACTTC	CASSSPTGSQETQYF
TRBV7-6	once	TRBJ2-7	NA	TGTGCCAGCAGCCCCGCGGCGGGAACCGAGCAGTACTTC	CASSPAAGTEQYF
TRBV7-6	many	TRBJ2-3	NA	TGTGCCAGCAGCTTAGTAAGGGGGACCACAGATACGCAGTATTTT	CASSLVRGTTDTQYF
TRBV6-1	few	TRBJ2-3	TRBD2	TGTGCCACCAGCCTAGCGGGGGCGGCAGATACGCAGTATTTT	CATSLAGAADTQYF
TRBV10-3	NA	TRBJ2-3	NA	TGTGCCATCAGTGAGGATAGTACGTGGGATACGCAGTATTTT	CAISEDSTWDTQYF
TRBV28	NA	TRBJ2-5	TRBD2	TGTGCCAGCAGTTTGGAGTGGGCGGGGGGGTTCCAAGAGACCCAGTACTTC	CASSLEWAGGFQETQYF
TRBV7-2	few	TRBJ2-2	TRBD2	TGTGCCGGCAGCTTAATAGGCGGGGGTTACACCGGGGAGCTGTTTTTT	CAGSLIGGGYTGELFF
TRBV7-9	many	TRBJ2-3	NA	TGTGCCAGCAGCCCCCACACAGATACGCAGTATTTT	CASSPHTDTQYF
TRBV7-7	few	TRBJ2-2	NA	TGTGCTAGCAGCGAAACCCGGGCAGGGAAGACCGGGGAGCTGTTTTTT	CASSETRAGKTGELFF
TRBV6-6	NA	TRBJ2-2	NA	TGTGCCAGCAGTTACTTAGTCCCCGGGCCGCTCACCGGGGAGCTGTTTTTT	CASSYLVPGPLTGELFF
TRBV7-4	NA	TRBJ1-2	NA	TGTGCCAGCAGCTTAAGCAGGGCGGATGGCTACACCTTC	CASSLSRADGYTF
TRBV7-2	many	TRBJ2-3	NA	TGTGCCAGCAGCTGGGGGCGGGGTAGCGTGACCACAGATACGCAGTATTTT	CASSWGRGSVTTDTQYF
TRBV9	NA	TRBJ2-1	NA	TGTGCCAGCAGCGTAGTGTCCCAGGCTGAGCAGTTCTTC	CASSVVSQAEQFF
TRBV12-3/TRBV12-4	many	TRBJ2-5	NA	TGTGCCAGCAGTTTATCGGACTCAAGGGCCCAGTACTTC	CASSLSDSRAQYF
TRBV7-8	few	TRBJ2-7	TRBD1	TGTGCCAGCAGCCCGCCCCCCAGGGGGTTTGGCTACGAGCAGTACTTC	CASSPPPRGFGYEQYF
TRBV7-9	NA	TRBJ2-1	TRBD1	TGTGCCAGCAGCCGGACAGGGGAAGACGGTGAGCAGTTCTTC	CASSRTGEDGEQFF
TRBV7-9	many	TRBJ1-5	NA	TGTGCCAGCAGTCAGGACGATAGCAATCAGCCCCAGCATTTT	CASSQDDSNQPQHF
TRBV7-8	few	TRBJ1-6	NA	TGTGCCAGCAGCTTAGAAGGTTACTATAATTCACCCCTCCACTTT	CASSLEGYYNSPLHF
TRBV2	few	TRBJ1-1	NA	TGTGCCAGCACCGAATGGGACCAAACGGGTAACTGGGGCACTGAAGCTTTCTTT	CASTEWDQTGNWGTEAFF
TRBV9	NA	TRBJ1-2	NA	TGTGCCAGCAGCGACTCCGGGACTAACTATGGCTACACCTTC	CASSDSGTNYGYTF
TRBV6-5	few	TRBJ2-5	NA	TGTGCCAGCAGTTACTCGGGTATACAAGAGACCCAGTACTTC	CASSYSGIQETQYF
TRBV6-1	few	TRBJ2-1	NA	TGTGCCAGCAGGGAGTGGGGGGATGAGCAGTTCTTC	CASREWGDEQFF
TRBV28	few	TRBJ2-3	NA	TGTGCCAGCAGCAGGATCACCACAGATACGCAGTATTTT	CASSRITTDTQYF
TRBV14	few	TRBJ2-5	NA	TGTGCCAGCAGCCAAGTCCAACGGGAGACCCAGTACTTC	CASSQVQRETQYF
TRBV7-4	NA	TRBJ2-7	TRBD1	TGTGCCAACAGCCCCCGGGACAGGGCGGACTACGAGCAGTACTTC	CANSPRDRADYEQYF
TRBV12-5	few	TRBJ1-2	NA	TGTGCTAGTGCACCGGGACAAGGCACTTTTAACTATGGCTACACCTTC	CASAPGQGTFNYGYTF
TRBV7-9	NA	TRBJ1-5	NA	TGTGCCAGCAGCTTAGTAGGCATTTATAGCAATCAGCCCCAGCATTTT	CASSLVGIYSNQPQHF
TRBV20-1	NA	TRBJ2-3	TRBD2	TGCAGTGCTAGTACGCGACTAGCGGGGGGGCGCCAGGCAGATACGCAGTATTTT	CSASTRLAGGRQADTQYF
TRBV27	NA	TRBJ2-7	TRBD2	TGTGCCAGCAGTCAGCGGGGGGTGTTATACGAGCAGTACTTC	CASSQRGVLYEQYF
TRBV6-5	NA	TRBJ2-2	TRBD1	TGTGCCAGCAGTTCAGACAGGGGAGTTGGCGGGGAGCTGTTTTTT	CASSSDRGVGGELFF
TRBV7-3	NA	TRBJ2-3	NA	TGTGCCAGCAGCTCACCTCCGCACACAGATACGCAGTATTTT	CASSSPPHTDTQYF
TRBV13	few	TRBJ1-2	NA	TGTGCCAGCAGCTTCGTAACCCGGGACGGCTACACCTTC	CASSFVTRDGYTF
TRBV6-2/TRBV6-3	many	TRBJ1-5	NA	TGTGCCAGCAACAATGGGGGGTCCGTTCAGCCCCAGCATTTT	CASNNGGSVQPQHF
TRBV6-8	NA	TRBJ2-5	TRBD1	TGTGCCAGCAGTCCGGGGACAGAGCAGTGGGAGACCCAGTACTTC	CASSPGTEQWETQYF
TRBV19	NA	TRBJ1-5	TRBD1	TGTGCCAGTAGTGGGGGACAGGGGGCTGGTCAGCCCCAGCATTTT	CASSGGQGAGQPQHF
TRBV27	once	TRBJ1-1	NA	TGTGCCAGCAGTTTACTTGAGCCCGTTCGCACTGAAGCTTTCTTT	CASSLLEPVRTEAFF
TRBV4-3	NA	TRBJ1-3	NA	TGCGCCAGCAGCCAACCCGGGACCATTGGAAACACCATATATTTT	CASSQPGTIGNTIYF
TRBV7-3	NA	TRBJ1-1	NA	TGTGCCAGCAGCTTAGCCGGGGGCGCAGACACTGAAGCTTTCTTT	CASSLAGGADTEAFF
TRBV7-9	few	TRBJ1-5	NA	TGTGCCAGCAGCTCTCAGGGGAGAAATCAGCCCCAGCATTTT	CASSSQGRNQPQHF
TRBV6-2/TRBV6-3	few	TRBJ2-3	NA	TGTGCCAGCAGTTACGTCACAGGGAAAGCGAGCACAGATACGCAGTATTTT	CASSYVTGKASTDTQYF
TRBV7-6	NA	TRBJ1-1	NA	TGTGCCAGCAGCGAGACCGAAATGAACACTGAAGCTTTCTTT	CASSETEMNTEAFF
TRBV6-5	few	TRBJ2-1	TRBD2	TGTGCCAGCAGTTACTCGAACGGGGGGGCCCACAATGAGCAGTTCTTC	CASSYSNGGAHNEQFF
TRBV6-5	few	TRBJ1-2	NA	TGTGCCAGCAGCCACGCAGGTATGGAAGGCTACACCTTC	CASSHAGMEGYTF
TRBV7-3	few	TRBJ2-2	TRBD2	TGTGCCAGCAGCTTAACGTCTAGCGGGGGGGACTGGAACACCGGGGAGCTGTTTTTT	CASSLTSSGGDWNTGELFF
TRBV7-9	few	TRBJ2-1	TRBD1	TGTGCCAGCAGGGGACAGTTCAATGAGCAGTTCTTC	CASRGQFNEQFF
TRBV19	NA	TRBJ1-5	NA	TGTGCCAGTAGTATAGTAGGGGAAAGTAATCAGCCCCAGCATTTT	CASSIVGESNQPQHF
TRBV7-6	NA	TRBJ2-7	NA	TGTGCCAGCAGCTTAAGAGTAGGGAGCGCCTACGAGCAGTACTTC	CASSLRVGSAYEQYF